This T cell receptor beta chain was captured by sequencing in a study of human T cells and chemical hapten exposure. Whole-study context: Enrolled patients were predominantly female and had alopecia areata, totalis or universalis.

A remark on this clonotype: Its target is unknown.

Study findings and constraints: Correlating positively with patch test score were the PT1 expanded TCR counts.

Time point reported: patch test 3, about 24 weeks after DPC sensitization. As to treatment: therapeutic diphenylcyclopropenone sensitization with weekly scalp DPC. Trimming at V came to 1 base and at J to 2 bases, leaving 10 bases not matched to a gene. Germline assignment: CDR1 SGHAT and CDR2 FQDESV (reference sequence). CDR3 length equals 18 residues. In TCRdb, the RACE reads were re-called with MiXCR into one record per CDR3 protein. The top ten hold more than 2.5% of the sample, which has about 110,000 distinct CDR3 sequences, around 35% seen once. Source: whole blood, taken in connection with sensitization to the hapten diphenylcyclopropenone (DPC). This TCR was sampled from a middle-aged man with alopecia areata. Some clones in this sample may be carry-over from other donors' samples. The J gene is TRBJ2-3, the V gene TRBV11-1; 9 nucleotides align to TRBD2. For the CDR3, the DNA is TGTGCCAGCAGCTTAGAGAGTAGCGGGAGCTACTACACAGATACGCAGTATTTT. Translation: CASSLESSGSYYTDTQYF.